These 17 T cell receptor beta chains came from one sample sequenced in a study of T cells and copy number aberrations in small-cell lung cancer. Sequencing was performed with immunoSEQ multiplex PCR; in TCRdb, only in-frame clones are kept and a portion is missing. The sample has around 9,200 clones; nearly 80% are singletons. Sequencing input: normal tissue next to the tumor. These receptors were collected from a man in his sixties with small cell lung cancer.

The chain is built from TRBV2 and TRBJ1-1; no clear D gene. V was cut by 4 bases and J by 9 bases, with 12 bases left in between. This CDR3 region has 12 residues. Per germline, CDR1 SNHLY and CDR2 FYNNEI. The DNA of the CDR3 is TGTGCCAGCAGTGCCGTCGGGTTTAAAGCTTTCTTT. This sequence encodes CASSAVGFKAFF. Using reference TRBV2 and TRBJ1-1 for the parts outside the CDR3, the full variable domain is EPEVTQTPSHQVTQMGQEVILRCVPISNHLYFYWYRQILGQKVEFLVSFYNNEISEKSEIFDDQFSVERPDGSNFTLKIRSTKLEDSAMYFCASSAVGFKAFFGQGTRLTVV.

The chain couples TRBV11-2 to TRBJ1-2; 7 nucleotides agree with TRBD1. This CDR3 has 16 amino acids. Trimming removed 5 bases from V and 0 bases from J; junction bases left unmatched: 9. The germline V gene has CDR1 SGHAT and CDR2 FQNNGV. As DNA, the CDR3 is TGTGCCAGCAGCCCCTTGGGGACAGCGTCTAACTATGGCTACACCTTC. As protein: CASSPLGTASNYGYTF.

This chain joins TRBV11-3 and TRBJ2-1; D might be TRBD1 or TRBD2, each matching 6 bases. Germline-derived CDR1 and CDR2 are SGHNT and YENEEA. This CDR3 has 16 residues. V shed 5 bases and J shed 8 bases, with 22 bases lying between them. CDR3 in amino acids: CASSPGRRKGGDEQFF. The CDR3 bases are TGTGCCAGCAGCCCCGGTAGGAGGAAGGGGGGCGATGAGCAGTTCTTC. The full variable domain, its missing parts supplied by reference TRBV11-3 and TRBJ2-1, is EAGVVQSPRYKIIEKKQPVAFWCNPISGHNTLYWYLQNLGQGPELLIRYENEEAVDDSQLPKDRFSAERLKGVDSTLKIQPAELGDSAVYLCASSPGRRKGGDEQFFGPGTRLTVL.

The chain carries TRBV7-2 and TRBJ1-3, with D maybe TRBD1 (5 bases). Germline V lookup: CDR1 SGHTA, CDR2 FQGNSA. This CDR3 is built from 16 residues. V dropped 4 bases and J dropped 1 base, with 14 bases sitting between them. The CDR3 bases are TGTGCCAGCAGCTCCCACGGGGGAGCTTCTGGAAACACCATATATTTT. Translating gives CASSSHGGASGNTIYF.

J is TRBJ1-1 and V is TRBV2; TRBD1 agrees at 8 bases. CDR3 length equals 13 residues. With 7 bases clipped from V and 4 bases from J, the junction kept 5 bases outside the gene matches. CDR1 and CDR2 (germline): SNHLY, FYNNEI. The CDR3 protein is CASNDGTGTEAFF. CDR3 coding DNA: TGTGCCAGCAATGACGGGACAGGCACTGAAGCTTTCTTT.

This clone appeared once. The rearrangement joins TRBV19 to TRBJ2-2, with D perhaps TRBD1 (6 bases). Trimming cost V 5 bases and J 4 bases, with 11 bases left between them. The CDR3 sequence is 14 residues long. Looked up from germline, CDR1 is LNHDA and CDR2 is SQIVND (reference sequence). The CDR3 here is CASSADSRTGELFF. DNA for the CDR3: TGTGCCAGTAGTGCGGACAGCCGCACCGGGGAGCTGTTTTTT. The entire variable domain, with the rest obtained from reference TRBV19 and TRBJ2-2, is as follows: DGGITQSPKYLFRKEGQNVTLSCEQNLNHDAMYWYRQDPGQGLRLIYYSQIVNDFQKGDIAEGYSVSREKKESFPLTVTSAQKNPTAFYLCASSADSRTGELFFGEGSRLTVL.

The chain joins TRBV7-6 to TRBJ2-7; D remains ambiguous. This CDR3 region has 13 residues. Germline V gene lookup returns CDR1 SGHVS and CDR2 FNYEAQ. Trimming removed 1 base from V and 3 bases from J, with 7 bases in between. The CDR3 loop reads CASSLGSRYEQYF. CDR3 sequence (DNA): TGTGCCAGCAGCTTAGGGTCGCGCTACGAGCAGTACTTC.

The chain carries TRBV9 and TRBJ2-7, with D unresolved. CDR3 length: 13 residues. In germline, CDR1 is SGDLS, CDR2 YYNGEE. V was shortened by 4 bases and J by 5 bases, with 13 bases between the two germline ends. The CDR3 spells CASSPRLGDEQYF. The CDR3 DNA reads as TGTGCCAGCAGCCCGCGCTTGGGCGACGAGCAGTACTTC.

The chain joins TRBV7-9 to TRBJ2-5, with 8 nucleotides matching TRBD2. The CDR3 length is 17 residues. The junction had 7 bases not matched to a gene; V was cut back by 1 base and J by 0 bases. Per the germline V gene, CDR1 is SEHNR and CDR2 is FQNEAQ (reference sequence). CDR3 sequence reads: CASSLGLAGQYQETQYF. CDR3 DNA sequence: TGTGCCAGCAGCTTAGGCCTAGCGGGTCAATACCAAGAGACCCAGTACTTC.

The V call is TRBV10-3, the J call TRBJ1-2, with 8 bases fitting TRBD1. Germline V CDR1 and CDR2: ENHRY, SYGVKD. J gave up 6 bases and V 3 bases, and 9 bases lay outside the gene matches. The CDR3 spans 15 residues. The CDR3 reads CAISESSGRGHGYTF. The CDR3 coding sequence is TGTGCCATCAGTGAAAGTTCGGGCAGGGGGCATGGCTACACCTTC.

This clone was seen only a few times. The chain uses TRBV27 and TRBJ1-2; weak D call: TRBD1 (5 bases). CDR1 is MNHEY and CDR2 is SMNVEV in the germline V gene (reference sequence). V lost 2 bases, J lost 5 bases, and 9 bases lay in between. The CDR3 is 13 amino acids. CDR3 nucleotide sequence: TGTGCCAGCAGTTTAGGTGGGGGATATGGCTACACCTTC. As protein: CASSLGGGYGYTF.

The DNA of the CDR3 is TGTGCCAGCAGCTCTCAGGGGATTATTGCAGATACGCAGTATTTT. Protein sequence: CASSSQGIIADTQYF. The gene calls are TRBV7-3 and TRBJ2-3; tentative D call: TRBD1 (6 bases). The V gene lost 4 bases and the J gene lost 4 bases, with 15 bases spanning the gap. The CDR3 sequence is 15 residues long. The germline CDR1 and CDR2 sequences are SGHTA and FQGTGA.

This rearrangement joins TRBV28 to TRBJ2-7; D perhaps matches TRBD1 (5 bases). This CDR3 region has 14 residues. V was trimmed by 6 bases and J by 2 bases, leaving 14 bases between them. CDR1 and CDR2 (germline): MDHEN, SYDVKM. The CDR3 DNA reads TGTGCCAGCAGCCCTAGGGGCAGGGCCTACGAGCAGTACTTC. Protein product: CASSPRGRAYEQYF.

The gene calls are TRBV7-3 and TRBJ2-1, with D perhaps given as TRBD1 or TRBD2 (6 bases each). Per germline, CDR1 SGHTA and CDR2 FQGTGA. The V and J ends lost 5 bases and 11 bases respectively, with 25 bases between them. This CDR3 region has 16 residues. This chain's CDR3 is CASSPYRDTTRGQQFF. Written as DNA, the CDR3 is TGTGCCAGCAGCCCTTACCGGGACACAACCCGGGGGCAGCAGTTCTTC.

This clone turned up a few times. The gene calls are TRBV5-1 and TRBJ2-3; the D call may be TRBD1 or TRBD2 (5 bases each). The germline V and J ends were trimmed by 0 bases and 8 bases, with 13 bases remaining between them. The CDR3 sequence is 14 residues long. Germline lookup yields CDR1 SGHRS and CDR2 YFSETQ. CDR3 in amino acids: CASSLVLERGTQYF. CDR3 in DNA: TGCGCCAGCAGCTTGGTACTGGAGAGGGGTACGCAGTATTTT.

The chain employs TRBV7-2 and TRBJ1-1; D remains unclear. Germline CDR1 and CDR2: SGHTA and FQGNSA. The CDR3 loop spans 15 amino acids. Trimming took off 0 bases at V and 5 bases at J, with 13 bases between the two ends. The CDR3 reads CASSLALGLRTEAFF. The CDR3 DNA is TGTGCCAGCAGCTTAGCGCTGGGTTTGAGGACTGAAGCTTTCTTT.

The chain employs TRBV25-1 and TRBJ2-1; 8 bases fit TRBD2. Per germline, CDR1 MGHDK and CDR2 SYGVNS. CDR3 length: 13 residues. Trimming at V came to 4 bases and at J to 15 bases, leaving 11 bases not matched to a gene. This chain's CDR3 is CASSGGAGTRTFF. The CDR3 nucleotides read TGTGCCAGCAGTGGGGGGGCCGGGACTAGAACGTTCTTC.